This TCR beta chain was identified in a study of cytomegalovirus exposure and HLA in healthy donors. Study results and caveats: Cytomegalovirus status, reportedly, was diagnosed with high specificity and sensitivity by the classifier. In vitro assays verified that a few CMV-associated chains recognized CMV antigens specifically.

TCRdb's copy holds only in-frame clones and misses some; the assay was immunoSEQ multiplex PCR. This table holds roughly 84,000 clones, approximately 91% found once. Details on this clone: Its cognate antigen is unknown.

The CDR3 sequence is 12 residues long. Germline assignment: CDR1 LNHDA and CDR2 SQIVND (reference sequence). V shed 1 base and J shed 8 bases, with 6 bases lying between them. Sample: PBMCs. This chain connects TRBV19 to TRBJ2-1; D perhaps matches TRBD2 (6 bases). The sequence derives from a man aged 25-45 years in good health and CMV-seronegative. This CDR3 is CASSIAGDEQFF. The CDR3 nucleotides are TGTGCCAGTAGTATAGCGGGAGATGAGCAGTTCTTC.